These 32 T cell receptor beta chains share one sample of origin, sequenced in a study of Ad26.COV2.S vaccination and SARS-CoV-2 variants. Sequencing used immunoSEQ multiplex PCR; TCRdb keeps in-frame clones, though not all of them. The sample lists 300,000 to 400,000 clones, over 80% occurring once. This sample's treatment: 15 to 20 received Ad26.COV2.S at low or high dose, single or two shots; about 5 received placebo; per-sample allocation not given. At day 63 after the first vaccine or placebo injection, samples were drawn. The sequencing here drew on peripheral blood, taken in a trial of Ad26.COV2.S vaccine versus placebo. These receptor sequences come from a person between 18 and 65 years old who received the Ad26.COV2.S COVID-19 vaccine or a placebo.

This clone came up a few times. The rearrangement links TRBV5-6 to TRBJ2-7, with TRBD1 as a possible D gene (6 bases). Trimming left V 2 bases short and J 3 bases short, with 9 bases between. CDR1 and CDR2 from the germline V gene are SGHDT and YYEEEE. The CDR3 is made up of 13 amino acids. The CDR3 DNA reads TGTGCCAGCAGCTTCTCAGGGGTCTACGAGCAGTACTTC. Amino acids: CASSFSGVYEQYF. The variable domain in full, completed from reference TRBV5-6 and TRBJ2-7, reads DAGVTQSPTHLIKTRGQQVTLRCSPKSGHDTVSWYQQALGQGPQFIFQYYEEEERQRGNFPDRFSGHQFPNYSSELNVNALLLGDSALYLCASSFSGVYEQYFGPGTRLTVT.

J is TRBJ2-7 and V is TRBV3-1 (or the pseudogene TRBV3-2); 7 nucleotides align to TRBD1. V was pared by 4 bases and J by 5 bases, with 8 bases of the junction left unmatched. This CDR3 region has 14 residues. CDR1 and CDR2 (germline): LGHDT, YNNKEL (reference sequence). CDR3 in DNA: TGTGCCAGCAGCCCCTTCACAGGGGTACACGAGCAGTACTTC. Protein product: CASSPFTGVHEQYF.

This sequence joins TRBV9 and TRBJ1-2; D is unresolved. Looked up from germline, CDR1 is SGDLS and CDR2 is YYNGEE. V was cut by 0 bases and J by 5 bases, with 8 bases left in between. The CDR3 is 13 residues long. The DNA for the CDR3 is TGTGCCAGCAGCGTAGGGTCGGGTTATGGCTACACCTTC. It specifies CASSVGSGYGYTF.

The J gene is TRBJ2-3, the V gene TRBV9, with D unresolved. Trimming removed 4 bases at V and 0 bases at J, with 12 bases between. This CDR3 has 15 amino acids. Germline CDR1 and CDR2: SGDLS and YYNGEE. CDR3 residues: CASSPHVESTDTQYF. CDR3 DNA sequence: TGTGCCAGCAGCCCCCACGTTGAAAGCACAGATACGCAGTATTTT.

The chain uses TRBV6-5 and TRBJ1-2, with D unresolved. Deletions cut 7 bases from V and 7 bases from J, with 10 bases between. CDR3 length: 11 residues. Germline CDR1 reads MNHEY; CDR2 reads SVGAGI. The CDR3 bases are TGTGCCAGCACGGCTGGCCTTGGCTACACCTTC. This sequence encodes CASTAGLGYTF.

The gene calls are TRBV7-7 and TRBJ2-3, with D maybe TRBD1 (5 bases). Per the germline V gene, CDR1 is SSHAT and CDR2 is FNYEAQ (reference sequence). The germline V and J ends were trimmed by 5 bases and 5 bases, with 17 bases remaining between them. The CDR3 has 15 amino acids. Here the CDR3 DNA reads TGTGCCAGCAGCCTAACGCAGGGAAAATTAGATACGCAGTATTTT. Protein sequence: CASSLTQGKLDTQYF.

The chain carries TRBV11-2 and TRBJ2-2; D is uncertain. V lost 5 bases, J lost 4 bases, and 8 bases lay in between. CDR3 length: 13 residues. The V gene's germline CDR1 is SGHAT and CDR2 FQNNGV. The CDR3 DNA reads TGTGCCAGCAGCCTACTTGCCACCGGGGAGCTGTTTTTT. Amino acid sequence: CASSLLATGELFF.

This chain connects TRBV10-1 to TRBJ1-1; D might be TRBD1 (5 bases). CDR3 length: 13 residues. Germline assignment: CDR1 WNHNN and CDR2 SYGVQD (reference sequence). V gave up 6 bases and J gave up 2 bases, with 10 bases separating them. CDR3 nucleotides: TGCGCCAGCAGGGGGACGGTAAACACTGAAGCTTTCTTT. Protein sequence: CASRGTVNTEAFF.

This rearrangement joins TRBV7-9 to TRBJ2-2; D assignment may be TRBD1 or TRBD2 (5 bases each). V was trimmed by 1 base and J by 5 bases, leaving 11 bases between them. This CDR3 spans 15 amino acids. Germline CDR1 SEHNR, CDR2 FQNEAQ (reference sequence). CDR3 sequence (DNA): TGTGCCAGCAGCTTAGATCGGGGACGGACCGGGGAGCTGTTTTTT. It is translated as CASSLDRGRTGELFF.

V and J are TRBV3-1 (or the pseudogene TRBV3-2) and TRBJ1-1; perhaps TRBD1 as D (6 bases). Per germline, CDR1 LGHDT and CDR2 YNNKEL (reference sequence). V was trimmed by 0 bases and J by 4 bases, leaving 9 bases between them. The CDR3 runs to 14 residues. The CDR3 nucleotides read TGTGCCAGCAGCCAAGACGGCAGGGGCACTGAAGCTTTCTTT. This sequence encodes CASSQDGRGTEAFF.

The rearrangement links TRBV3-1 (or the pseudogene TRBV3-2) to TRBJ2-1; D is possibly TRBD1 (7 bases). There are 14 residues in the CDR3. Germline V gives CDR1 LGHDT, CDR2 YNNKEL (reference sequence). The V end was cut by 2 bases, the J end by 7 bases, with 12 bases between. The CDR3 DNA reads TGTGCCAGCAGCCAATCCTCAGGGGGGAATGAGCAGTTCTTC. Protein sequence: CASSQSSGGNEQFF.

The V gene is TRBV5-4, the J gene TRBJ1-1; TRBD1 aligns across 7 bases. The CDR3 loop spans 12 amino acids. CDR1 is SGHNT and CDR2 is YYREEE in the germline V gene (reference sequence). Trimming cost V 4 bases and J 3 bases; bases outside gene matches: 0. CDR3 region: CASSGQDTEAFF. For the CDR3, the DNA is TGTGCCAGCAGCGGACAGGACACTGAAGCTTTCTTT.

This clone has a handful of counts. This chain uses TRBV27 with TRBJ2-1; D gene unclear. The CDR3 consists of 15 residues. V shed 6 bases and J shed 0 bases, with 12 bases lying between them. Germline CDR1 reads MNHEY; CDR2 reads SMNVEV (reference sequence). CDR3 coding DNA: TGTGCCAGCAGGAAGGGCTTAATCTCCTACAATGAGCAGTTCTTC. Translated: CASRKGLISYNEQFF.

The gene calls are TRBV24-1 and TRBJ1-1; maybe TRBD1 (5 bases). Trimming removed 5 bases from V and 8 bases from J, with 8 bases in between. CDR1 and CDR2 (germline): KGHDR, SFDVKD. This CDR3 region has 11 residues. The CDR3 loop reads CATSGGTEAFF. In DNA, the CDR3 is TGTGCCACCAGTGGGGGGACCGAAGCTTTCTTT.

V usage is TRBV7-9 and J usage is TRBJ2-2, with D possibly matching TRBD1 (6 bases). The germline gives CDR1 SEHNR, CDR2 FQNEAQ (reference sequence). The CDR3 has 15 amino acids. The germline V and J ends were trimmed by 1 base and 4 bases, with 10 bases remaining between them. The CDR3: CASSLEGDPTGELFF. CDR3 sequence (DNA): TGTGCCAGCAGCTTAGAGGGGGACCCCACCGGGGAGCTGTTTTTT.

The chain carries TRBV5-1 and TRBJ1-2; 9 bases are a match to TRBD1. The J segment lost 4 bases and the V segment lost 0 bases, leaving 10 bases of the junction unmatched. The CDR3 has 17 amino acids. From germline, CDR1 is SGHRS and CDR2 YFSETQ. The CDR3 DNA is TGCGCCAGCAGCTTGGAGGACAGGGGTCGTCCCGTCTATGGCTACACCTTC. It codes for CASSLEDRGRPVYGYTF.

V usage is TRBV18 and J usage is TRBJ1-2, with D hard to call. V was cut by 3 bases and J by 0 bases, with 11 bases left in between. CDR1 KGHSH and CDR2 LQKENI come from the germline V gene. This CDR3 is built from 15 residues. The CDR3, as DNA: TGTGCCAGCTCACCCCGGTCAACATCTAACTATGGCTACACCTTC. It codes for CASSPRSTSNYGYTF. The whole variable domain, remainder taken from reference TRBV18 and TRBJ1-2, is NAGVMQNPRHLVRRRGQEARLRCSPMKGHSHVYWYRQLPEEGLKFMVYLQKENIIDESGMPKERFSAEFPKEGPSILRIQQVVRGDSAAYFCASSPRSTSNYGYTFGSGTRLTVV.

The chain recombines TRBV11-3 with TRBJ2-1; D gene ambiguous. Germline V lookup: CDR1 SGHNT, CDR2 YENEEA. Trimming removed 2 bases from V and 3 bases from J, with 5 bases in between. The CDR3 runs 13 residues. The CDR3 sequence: CASSLYSYNEQFF. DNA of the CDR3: TGTGCCAGCAGCTTATACAGCTACAATGAGCAGTTCTTC.

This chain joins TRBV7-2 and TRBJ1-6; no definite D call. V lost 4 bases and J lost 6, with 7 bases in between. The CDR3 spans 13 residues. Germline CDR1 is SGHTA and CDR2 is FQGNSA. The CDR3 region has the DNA TGTGCCAGCAGCTCTGGGCTTAATTCACCCCTCCACTTT. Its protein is CASSSGLNSPLHF.

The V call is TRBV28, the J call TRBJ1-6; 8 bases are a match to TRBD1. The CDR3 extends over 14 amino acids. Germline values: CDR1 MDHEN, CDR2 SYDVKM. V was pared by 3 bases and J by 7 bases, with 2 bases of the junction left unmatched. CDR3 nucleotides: TGTGCCAGCAGTTTGGACAGGGTCAATTCACCCCTCCACTTT. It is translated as CASSLDRVNSPLHF. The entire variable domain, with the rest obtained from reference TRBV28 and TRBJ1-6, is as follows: DVKVTQSSRYLVKRTGEKVFLECVQDMDHENMFWYRQDPGLGLRLIYFSYDVKMKEKGDIPEGYSVSREKKERFSLILESASTNQTSMYLCASSLDRVNSPLHFGNGTRLTVT.

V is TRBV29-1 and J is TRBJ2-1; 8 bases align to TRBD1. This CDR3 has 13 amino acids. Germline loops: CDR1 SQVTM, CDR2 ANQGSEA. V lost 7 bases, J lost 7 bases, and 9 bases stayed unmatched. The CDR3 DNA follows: TGCAGCGCCCTCGACAGGGGATTGAATGAGCAGTTCTTC. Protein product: CSALDRGLNEQFF.

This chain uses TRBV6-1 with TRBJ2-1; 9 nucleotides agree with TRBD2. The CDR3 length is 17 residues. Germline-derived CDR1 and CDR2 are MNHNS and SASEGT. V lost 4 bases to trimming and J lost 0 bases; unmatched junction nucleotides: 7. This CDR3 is CASSGLTSGSSYNEQFF. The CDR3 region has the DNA TGTGCCAGCAGTGGGTTGACTAGCGGTAGCTCCTACAATGAGCAGTTCTTC.

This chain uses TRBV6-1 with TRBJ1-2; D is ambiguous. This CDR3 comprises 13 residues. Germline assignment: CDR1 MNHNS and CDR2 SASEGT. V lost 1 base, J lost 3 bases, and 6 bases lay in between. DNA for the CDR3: TGTGCCAGCAGTGAAGAGGAGTACTATGGCTACACCTTC. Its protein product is CASSEEEYYGYTF.

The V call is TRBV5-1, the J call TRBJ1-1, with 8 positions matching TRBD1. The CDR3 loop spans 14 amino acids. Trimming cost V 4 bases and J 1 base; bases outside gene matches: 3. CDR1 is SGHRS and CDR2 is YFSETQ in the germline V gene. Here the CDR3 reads CASSDGQGNTEAFF. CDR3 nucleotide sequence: TGCGCCAGCAGCGATGGACAGGGGAACACTGAAGCTTTCTTT.

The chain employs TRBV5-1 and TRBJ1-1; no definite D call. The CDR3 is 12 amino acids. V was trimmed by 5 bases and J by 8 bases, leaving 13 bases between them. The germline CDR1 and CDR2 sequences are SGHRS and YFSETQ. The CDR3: CASSRPGSEAFF. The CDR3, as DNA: TGCGCCAGCAGTCGGCCGGGGTCCGAAGCTTTCTTT. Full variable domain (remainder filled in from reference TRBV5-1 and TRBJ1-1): KAGVTQTPRYLIKTRGQQVTLSCSPISGHRSVSWYQQTPGQGLQFLFEYFSETQRNKGNFPGRFSGRQFSNSRSEMNVSTLELGDSALYLCASSRPGSEAFFGQGTRLTVV.

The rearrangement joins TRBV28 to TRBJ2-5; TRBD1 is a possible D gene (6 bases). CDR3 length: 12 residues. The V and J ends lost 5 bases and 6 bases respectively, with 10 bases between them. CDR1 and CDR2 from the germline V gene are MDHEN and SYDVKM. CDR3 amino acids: CASSRQGQTQYF. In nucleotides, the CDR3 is TGTGCCAGCAGTCGTCAGGGGCAGACCCAGTACTTC.

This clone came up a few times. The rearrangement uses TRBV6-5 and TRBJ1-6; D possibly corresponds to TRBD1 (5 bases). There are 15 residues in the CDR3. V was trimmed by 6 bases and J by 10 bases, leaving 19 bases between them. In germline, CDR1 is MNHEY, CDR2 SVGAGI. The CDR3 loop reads CASSPDPTGKSPLHF. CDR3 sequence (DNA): TGTGCCAGCAGCCCAGACCCCACAGGAAAATCACCCCTCCACTTT.

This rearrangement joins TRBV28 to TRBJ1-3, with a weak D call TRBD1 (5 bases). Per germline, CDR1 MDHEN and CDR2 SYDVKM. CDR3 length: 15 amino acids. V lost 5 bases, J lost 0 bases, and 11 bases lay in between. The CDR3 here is CASSPQGLSGNTIYF. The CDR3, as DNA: TGTGCCAGCAGTCCTCAGGGACTCTCTGGAAACACCATATATTTT.

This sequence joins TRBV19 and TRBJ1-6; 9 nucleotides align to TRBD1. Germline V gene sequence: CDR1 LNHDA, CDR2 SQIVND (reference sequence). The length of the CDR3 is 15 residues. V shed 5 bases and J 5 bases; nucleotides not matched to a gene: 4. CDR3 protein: CASSPGQGNNSPLHF. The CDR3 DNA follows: TGTGCCAGTAGTCCGGGACAGGGAAATAATTCACCCCTCCACTTT.

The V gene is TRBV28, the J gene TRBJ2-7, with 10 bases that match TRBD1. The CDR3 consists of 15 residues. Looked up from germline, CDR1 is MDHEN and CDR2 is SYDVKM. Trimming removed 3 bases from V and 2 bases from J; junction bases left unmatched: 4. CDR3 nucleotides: TGTGCCAGCAGTTTTGCCGGGACAGGGGCCTACGAGCAGTACTTC. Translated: CASSFAGTGAYEQYF.

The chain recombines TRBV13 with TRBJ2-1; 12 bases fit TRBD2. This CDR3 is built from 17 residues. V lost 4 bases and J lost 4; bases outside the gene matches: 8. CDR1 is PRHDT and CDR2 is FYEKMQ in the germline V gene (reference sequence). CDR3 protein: CASSSASGGASYNEQFF. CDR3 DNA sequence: TGTGCCAGCAGCTCGGCTAGCGGGGGGGCATCATACAATGAGCAGTTCTTC.

The CDR3 loop reads CASTFGGRGEKLFF. The CDR3 DNA reads TGTGCCAGCACCTTTGGGGGGAGAGGAGAAAAACTGTTTTTT. The chain employs TRBV11-2 and TRBJ1-4; tentatively, D is TRBD1 (5 bases). The V gene's germline CDR1 is SGHAT and CDR2 FQNNGV. V lost 7 bases and J lost 8, with 17 bases in between. The CDR3 spans 14 residues.